This record covers a single T cell receptor beta chain. The antigen remains undetermined. The data originate from a study of blood T cells in healthy people across ages. About the research overall: Template switching picked up about one barcoded beta molecule for each two T cells.

The second PCR ran about 7 to 12 cycles with a sample-barcoded 5' primer and J-beta primers. Every cDNA was tagged by a template-switch adaptor with 12 random nucleotides. Each CDR3 protein gets one entry after TCRdb re-called the 5' RACE reads with MiXCR. Among about 1.4 million distinct CDR3 sequences listed, 45% to 70% were seen once. Extraction of total RNA produced a minimum of 5.5 micrograms from each sample. The germline V and J ends were trimmed by 0 bases and 11 bases, with 19 bases remaining between them. The germline gives CDR1 LGHNA, CDR2 YSLEER. The CDR3 is 15 amino acids. Findings and limits, study-wide: Across samples, TCR beta diversity tracked strongly with naive T cell percentage.

Sequencing used blood. The chain combines TRBV4-3 with TRBJ2-5, with a tentative D call TRBD1 (5 bases). The receptor's source is a man in his late teens or twenties in good health. CDR3 loop: CASSQDFDSPNWQYF. As DNA, the CDR3 is TGCGCCAGCAGCCAAGATTTCGACAGTCCAAACTGGCAGTACTTC.